This record covers a single T cell receptor (beta chain). The antigen is not known. The sample originates from a study of cytomegalovirus exposure and HLA in healthy donors. Overall study context: Most donors, roughly 84% of over 350 genotyped, fell in the Caucasian-associated ancestry cluster.

The CDR3 has 16 amino acids. Germline loops: CDR1 WSHSY, CDR2 SAAADI. V lost 8 bases and J lost 4; bases outside the gene matches: 11. Both 60 Vbeta primers and 13 Jbeta primers went into the PCR. Profiling relied on immunoSEQ multiplex PCR, and the TCRdb table lists in-frame clones only, not all of them. The sample includes tens of thousands of clones. Overall study findings and caveats: Later, an analysis showed that TCR beta chains associated with HLA were more clonally expanded than others that were equally common.

The chain is built from TRBV10-2 and TRBJ2-1, with 10 bases matching TRBD2. Sequencing was carried out using PBMCs. This TCR came from a man aged 50 to 60 in good health and CMV-seropositive. The DNA for the CDR3 is TGCGCCAGCGAAAGCGGGAGGGCCCGTGGTTACAATGAGCAGTTCTTC. This sequence encodes CASESGRARGYNEQFF.